Listed here are 23 T cell receptor beta chains from one sample, sequenced in a study of control samples from healthy donors and cancer patients. Using immunoSEQ multiplex PCR, the repertoire was profiled, and TCRdb retains in-frame clones only, with some absent. The table has about 40,000 clones, approximately 89% seen once; the top ten hold roughly a tenth. The source material was PBMCs. Receptors were obtained from an older woman with lung cancer.

This rearrangement joins TRBV6-5 to TRBJ2-1; D is perhaps TRBD2 (5 bases). V was cut by 8 bases and J by 7 bases, with 15 bases left in between. The CDR3 contains 13 residues. Germline V gene lookup returns CDR1 MNHEY and CDR2 SVGAGI. The CDR3 nucleotides read TGTGCCAGCGACCAGCCCCCGGGGAATGAGCAGTTCTTC. This encodes CASDQPPGNEQFF.

The chain employs TRBV6-2 or TRBV6-3 and TRBJ2-6; 8 bases are shared with TRBD1. V lost 5 bases and J lost 0; bases outside the gene matches: 15. The germline V gene has CDR1 MNHEY and CDR2 SVGEGT. CDR3 length: 20 amino acids. The CDR3 protein is CASSDPQDRVVDSGANVLTF. CDR3 DNA: TGTGCCAGCAGTGACCCTCAGGACAGGGTGGTGGACTCTGGGGCCAACGTCCTGACTTTC.

CDR3 in DNA: TGTGCCAGCAGCTTGCCTAGCGGGGTGCGGTGGGAGCAGTTCTTC. It encodes CASSLPSGVRWEQFF. The genes are TRBV7-9 and TRBJ2-1, with TRBD2 identical over 9 bases. Germline lookup yields CDR1 SEHNR and CDR2 FQNEAQ (reference sequence). V was clipped by 3 bases and J by 10 bases; unmatched bases: 10. There are 15 residues in the CDR3.

A single count supports this clone. The chain joins TRBV24-1 to TRBJ2-7; D is unresolved. The germline gives CDR1 KGHDR, CDR2 SFDVKD. The CDR3 length is 16 residues. The germline V and J ends were trimmed by 9 bases and 0 bases, with 20 bases remaining between them. The CDR3 loop reads CATRARCTLHSYEQYF. Here the CDR3 DNA reads TGTGCCACCCGAGCTAGGTGCACTTTACACTCCTACGAGCAGTACTTC.

The chain uses TRBV30 and TRBJ2-5, with D perhaps given as TRBD1 or TRBD2 (5 bases each). V lost 2 bases to trimming and J lost 1 base, with 14 bases between them. Germline V gene data show CDR1 as GTSNPN and CDR2 as SVGIG (reference sequence). The CDR3 runs 15 residues. This CDR3 is CAWSQPGPSQETQYF. DNA for the CDR3: TGTGCCTGGAGTCAACCGGGACCGAGCCAAGAGACCCAGTACTTC.

The V and J genes are TRBV19 and TRBJ2-7, with TRBD1 matching over 9 bases. The CDR3 is 15 amino acids. With V trimmed by 4 bases and J by 5 bases, 9 bases remained unmatched. Germline V gives CDR1 LNHDA, CDR2 SQIVND (reference sequence). Written as DNA, the CDR3 is TGTGCCAGTAGTAATCCGGGACAGGGATTGCACGAGCAGTACTTC. This encodes CASSNPGQGLHEQYF.

The CDR3 sequence is CASLLDCGSFNEQYF. The CDR3 coding sequence is TGCGCCAGCCTCCTGGATTGCGGGAGTTTCAACGAGCAGTACTTC. The V gene is TRBV5-1, the J gene TRBJ2-7, with 7 bases lining up with TRBD2. CDR1 is SGHRS and CDR2 is YFSETQ in the germline V gene. The V gene end was trimmed by 7 bases and the J gene end by 5 bases; junction bases not matched to a gene: 15. This CDR3 region has 15 residues.

The rearrangement uses TRBV5-4 and TRBJ1-1; tentative D call: TRBD1 (6 bases). V shed 0 bases and J shed 8 bases, with 20 bases lying between them. Germline V gene data show CDR1 as SGHNT and CDR2 as YYREEE (reference sequence). This CDR3 region has 16 residues. CDR3 in amino acids: CASSLAERRTVREAFF. The CDR3 DNA reads as TGTGCCAGCAGCTTGGCAGAACGCCGGACAGTGAGAGAAGCTTTCTTT.

The chain links TRBV10-3 to TRBJ1-1, with D maybe TRBD1 (5 bases). The CDR3 loop spans 13 amino acids. Germline V gene data show CDR1 as ENHRY and CDR2 as SYGVKD. V lost 0 bases and J 8 bases, leaving 10 bases between the germline ends. DNA of the CDR3: TGTGCCATCAGTGAGTCGAAGGGGAAAGAAGCTTTCTTT. The encoded protein is CAISESKGKEAFF.

The chain carries TRBV5-1 and TRBJ2-3, with D maybe TRBD2 (6 bases). Trimming pared 4 bases from V and 2 bases from J, leaving 17 bases between. CDR3 length: 16 amino acids. CDR1 and CDR2 (germline): SGHRS, YFSETQ. The CDR3 region is CASSITPGLITDTQYF. The DNA for the CDR3 is TGCGCCAGCAGCATAACCCCGGGACTTATCACAGATACGCAGTATTTT.

The CDR3 reads CASSPPRGVTGELFF. Written as DNA, the CDR3 is TGTGCCAGCAGCCCGCCCCGCGGGGTCACCGGGGAGCTGTTTTTT. The V call is TRBV7-9, the J call TRBJ2-2; possible D gene TRBD2, 6 bases. The V end lost 5 bases, the J end lost 4 bases, and 14 bases lay between the germline ends. The germline V gene has CDR1 SEHNR and CDR2 FQNEAQ (reference sequence). This CDR3 is built from 15 residues.

V usage is TRBV7-9 and J usage is TRBJ2-5, with no clear D. The CDR3 contains 14 residues. V was clipped by 1 base and J by 2 bases, with 8 bases between them. From germline, CDR1 is SEHNR and CDR2 FQNEAQ (reference sequence). The CDR3 loop reads CASSLGDGQETQYF. CDR3 coding DNA: TGTGCCAGCAGCTTAGGCGACGGACAAGAGACCCAGTACTTC.

The gene calls are TRBV24-1 and TRBJ2-7; the D is unclear. Germline CDR1 reads KGHDR; CDR2 reads SFDVKD. The CDR3 is made up of 13 amino acids. Trimming left V 6 bases short and J 1 base short, with 9 bases between. CDR3 coding DNA: TGTGCCACCAGTAGTTCAGCATCCTACGAGCAGTACTTC. This translates into CATSSSASYEQYF.

This chain joins TRBV5-4 and TRBJ1-2; D is undetermined. The CDR3 contains 12 residues. CDR1 is SGHNT, CDR2 YYREEE, per germline (reference sequence). V was cut by 0 bases and J by 6 bases, with 6 bases left in between. The CDR3: CASSLVKDGYTF. The DNA of the CDR3 is TGTGCCAGCAGCTTGGTCAAGGATGGCTACACCTTC.

The genes are TRBV12-3 or TRBV12-4 and TRBJ1-6; D call uncertain. V lost 6 bases and J 8 bases, leaving 11 bases between the germline ends. This CDR3 contains 13 residues. This chain's CDR3 is CASSSSGDSPLHF. The CDR3 DNA follows: TGTGCCAGCAGCTCCTCTGGGGATTCACCCCTCCACTTT.

The chain carries TRBV30 and TRBJ2-1; 12 bases map to TRBD2. The CDR3 consists of 13 residues. V trimming: 7 bases; J trimming: 9 bases; junction bases outside the gene matches: 7. CDR1 is GTSNPN, CDR2 SVGIG, per germline (reference sequence). Here the CDR3 DNA reads TGTGCCTTGACTAGCGGGAGTGAGAGTGAGCAGTTCTTC. It codes for CALTSGSESEQFF. The whole variable domain, filled in from reference TRBV30 and TRBJ2-1, reads SQTIHQWPATLVQPVGSPLSLECTVEGTSNPNLYWYRQAAGRGLQLLFYSVGIGQISSEVPQNLSASRPQDRQFILSSKKLLLSDSGFYLCALTSGSESEQFFGPGTRLTVL.

This chain uses TRBV19 with TRBJ1-1; D is ambiguous. Trimming stripped 5 bases from V and 1 base from J, with 8 bases between. CDR1 is LNHDA and CDR2 is SQIVND in the germline V gene (reference sequence). The CDR3 consists of 13 residues. The chain's CDR3 is CASSLESNTEAFF. The DNA for the CDR3 is TGTGCCAGTAGTCTTGAATCGAACACTGAAGCTTTCTTT. Full variable domain (rest looked up from reference TRBV19 and TRBJ1-1): DGGITQSPKYLFRKEGQNVTLSCEQNLNHDAMYWYRQDPGQGLRLIYYSQIVNDFQKGDIAEGYSVSREKKESFPLTVTSAQKNPTAFYLCASSLESNTEAFFGQGTRLTVV.

The J gene is TRBJ2-1, the V gene TRBV28; 9 nucleotides agree with TRBD2. CDR3 length: 17 residues. With 7 bases clipped from V and 1 base from J, the junction kept 11 bases outside the gene matches. CDR1 and CDR2 (germline): MDHEN, SYDVKM. CDR3 sequence reads: CASTSRREGSSYNEQFF. In DNA form, the CDR3 reads TGTGCCAGCACTTCACGGCGGGAGGGGTCTTCCTACAATGAGCAGTTCTTC.

This clone has a handful of counts. This chain connects TRBV7-2 to TRBJ2-1; the match to TRBD1 covers 7 bases. This CDR3 has 15 amino acids. Unmatched junction bases numbered 6, after V lost 1 base and J lost 6 bases. Germline assignment: CDR1 SGHTA and CDR2 FQGNSA. The chain's CDR3 is CASSLGQGVPNEQFF. The CDR3 coding sequence is TGTGCCAGCAGCTTAGGGCAGGGGGTACCCAATGAGCAGTTCTTC.

Note on this clone: At one of its ends the junction is not consistent with the germline gene, which may arise from a read error. V is TRBV3-1 (or the pseudogene TRBV3-2) and J is TRBJ2-1; 9 bases align to TRBD2. The germline gives CDR1 LGHDT, CDR2 YNNKEL (reference sequence). This CDR3 region has 19 residues. The DNA of the CDR3 is TGTGCCAGCAGCCAAGATGGGGGGGCCGTGGGACTAGCCTACGATGAGCAGTTCTTC. This encodes CASSQDGGAVGLAYDEQFF.

To note about this clone: At one end the junction does not follow the germline gene, possibly because of a read error. The rearrangement uses TRBV11-3 and TRBJ2-1, with 8 bases aligning to TRBD1. The CDR3 has 15 residues. CDR1 and CDR2 from the germline V gene are SGHNT and YENEEA. This chain's CDR3 is CASSVDRGSYNEQFF. CDR3 nucleotides: TGTGCCAGCAGCGTAGACAGGGGCTCCTACAATGAGCAGTTCTTC.

The J gene is TRBJ1-1, the V gene TRBV29-1, with TRBD1 matching 7 bases. The V and J ends lost 7 bases and 6 bases, in that order; junction bases with no gene match: 5. The CDR3 has 11 amino acids. Germline V CDR1 and CDR2: SQVTM, ANQGSEA. CDR3 amino acids: CSGDREAEAFF. The DNA of the CDR3 is TGCAGCGGTGACAGGGAAGCTGAAGCTTTCTTT.

This chain uses TRBV19 with TRBJ2-3; 12 bases map to TRBD2. The germline V gene has CDR1 LNHDA and CDR2 SQIVND (reference sequence). V lost 7 bases, J lost 5 bases, and 7 bases stayed unmatched. This CDR3 has 15 amino acids. The CDR3 reads CASTIQGLAGDTQYF. For the CDR3, the DNA is TGTGCCAGTACCATCCAGGGACTAGCGGGAGATACGCAGTATTTT.